The 11 T cell receptor beta chains reported below all come from one sample, sequenced in a study of blood T cell repertoires in COVID-19. Some clones are missing from TCRdb's copy, which holds only in-frame ones; the method was immunoSEQ multiplex PCR. Of a few hundred thousand clones listed, approximately 88% are singletons. Sequenced sample: peripheral blood. These receptors all stem from a woman aged 45-65 years with COVID-19, enrolled during active disease.

V is TRBV4-1 and J is TRBJ1-4, with D unresolved. The germline V gene has CDR1 MGHRA and CDR2 YSYEKL. CDR3 length: 12 residues. Trimming shortened V by 0 bases and J by 14 bases, and 10 bases separated the two germline ends. The DNA of the CDR3 is TGCGCCAGCAGCCAAGATCTAGTCATGCTGTTTTTT. It yields the protein CASSQDLVMLFF.

The chain has TRBV3-1 (or the pseudogene TRBV3-2) and TRBJ1-2; perhaps TRBD1 as D (5 bases). Trimming stripped 1 base from V and 8 bases from J, with 11 bases between. CDR1 is LGHDT, CDR2 YNNKEL, per germline (reference sequence). The CDR3 is 13 amino acids. The DNA for the CDR3 is TGTGCCAGCAGCCAAGGAAATAGGGGCGGCTACACCTTC. Its protein is CASSQGNRGGYTF.

The rearrangement links TRBV7-7 to TRBJ1-3, with TRBD1 as a possible D gene (5 bases). V was clipped by 1 base and J by 4 bases, with 5 bases between them. CDR1 SSHAT and CDR2 FNYEAQ come from the germline V gene (reference sequence). The CDR3 is made up of 13 amino acids. The CDR3 nucleotides read TGTGCCAGCAGCTTAGGACAGGGAAACACCATATATTTT. It specifies CASSLGQGNTIYF.

V usage is TRBV3-1 (or the pseudogene TRBV3-2) and J usage is TRBJ1-5; D is ambiguous. The CDR3 has 12 amino acids. Trimming cost V 3 bases and J 6 bases, with 6 bases left between them. The germline V gene encodes CDR1 LGHDT and CDR2 YNNKEL (reference sequence). The CDR3 DNA is TGTGCCAGCAGCCAGGTCGGTCAGCCCCAGCATTTT. It encodes CASSQVGQPQHF.

The chain couples TRBV25-1 to TRBJ1-3; D gene uncertain. Germline V CDR1 and CDR2: MGHDK, SYGVNS. Trimming removed 8 bases at V and 1 base at J, with 9 bases between. The CDR3 runs to 13 residues. The CDR3 protein is CASGESSGNTIYF. The CDR3 DNA reads TGTGCCAGCGGGGAGTCTTCTGGAAACACCATATATTTT. Filled out from reference TRBV25-1 and TRBJ1-3, the complete variable domain reads EADIYQTPRYLVIGTGKKITLECSQTMGHDKMYWYQQDPGMELHLIHYSYGVNSTEKGDLSSESTVSRIRTEHFPLTLESARPSHTSQYLCASGESSGNTIYFGEGSWLTVV.

The genes are TRBV19 and TRBJ1-5; perhaps TRBD1 as D (5 bases). Germline V gene lookup returns CDR1 LNHDA and CDR2 SQIVND (reference sequence). The CDR3 is 9 residues long. V was cut by 10 bases and J by 7 bases, with 5 bases left in between. CDR3 residues: CATGQPQHF. CDR3 DNA: TGTGCCACAGGGCAGCCCCAGCATTTT.

The chain carries TRBV7-3 and TRBJ2-3, with D possibly being TRBD1 (6 bases). The CDR3 sequence is 16 residues long. Germline loops: CDR1 SGHTA, CDR2 FQGTGA. V lost 5 bases and J 10 bases, leaving 25 bases between the germline ends. The CDR3 protein is CASSPTVGAQSLSQYF. CDR3 bases: TGTGCCAGCAGCCCCACCGTGGGGGCGCAATCCCTCTCGCAGTATTTT. The full variable domain, in which reference TRBV7-3 and TRBJ2-3 provide the parts outside the CDR3, is GAGVSQTPSNKVTEKGKYVELRCDPISGHTALYWYRQSLGQGPEFLIYFQGTGAADDSGLPNDRFFAVRPEGSVSTLKIQRTERGDSAVYLCASSPTVGAQSLSQYFGPGTRLTVL.

In its sample, this clone was seen a few times. This chain connects TRBV9 to TRBJ1-3; no firm D call. The V gene lost 3 bases and the J gene lost 0 bases, with 10 bases spanning the gap. CDR3 length: 15 residues. Germline V CDR1 and CDR2: SGDLS, YYNGEE. In DNA, the CDR3 is TGTGCCAGCAGCGCCCGACACCTCTCTGGAAACACCATATATTTT. As protein: CASSARHLSGNTIYF.

The sample holds a few counts of this clone. V and J are TRBV28 and TRBJ2-7, with 8 positions matching TRBD1. From germline, CDR1 is MDHEN and CDR2 SYDVKM. V was pared by 6 bases and J by 5 bases, with 9 bases of the junction left unmatched. The CDR3 is 14 amino acids. The CDR3 spells CASRRAGGTDEQYF. For the CDR3, the DNA is TGTGCCAGCAGAAGGGCAGGGGGCACAGACGAGCAGTACTTC.

The chain couples TRBV19 to TRBJ1-2, with D maybe TRBD1 (5 bases). The germline V gene encodes CDR1 LNHDA and CDR2 SQIVND (reference sequence). CDR3 length equals 16 residues. V gave up 4 bases and J gave up 8 bases, with 23 bases separating them. The CDR3: CASSNSGTVNGGGYTF. CDR3 nucleotides: TGTGCCAGTAGTAACTCCGGGACCGTCAATGGAGGGGGCTACACCTTC.

V and J are TRBV29-1 and TRBJ2-1; 7 positions match TRBD1. V shed 4 bases and J 4 bases; nucleotides not matched to a gene: 10. The germline CDR1 and CDR2 sequences are SQVTM and ANQGSEA. CDR3 length: 15 residues. CDR3 nucleotides: TGCAGCGTTGCCCCTTTGACAGGGACATACAATGAGCAGTTCTTC. This encodes CSVAPLTGTYNEQFF.